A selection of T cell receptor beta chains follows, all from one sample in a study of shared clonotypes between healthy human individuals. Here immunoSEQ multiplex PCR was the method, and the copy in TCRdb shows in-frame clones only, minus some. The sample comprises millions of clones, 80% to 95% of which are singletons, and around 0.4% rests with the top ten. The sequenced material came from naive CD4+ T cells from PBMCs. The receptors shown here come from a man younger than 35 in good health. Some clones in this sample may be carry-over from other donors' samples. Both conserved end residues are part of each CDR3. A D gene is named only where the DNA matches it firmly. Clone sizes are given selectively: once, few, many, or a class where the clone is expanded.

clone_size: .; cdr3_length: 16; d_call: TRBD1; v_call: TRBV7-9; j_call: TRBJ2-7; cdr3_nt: TGTGCCAGCAGCCGAATGTTGGACAGGGGGCAGGACGAGCAGTACTTC; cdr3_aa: CASSRMLDRGQDEQYF
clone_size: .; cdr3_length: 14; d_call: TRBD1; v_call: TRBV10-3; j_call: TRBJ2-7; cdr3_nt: TGTGCCATCAGCCCCGGGACAGGGTCCTACGAGCAGTACTTC; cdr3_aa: CAISPGTGSYEQYF
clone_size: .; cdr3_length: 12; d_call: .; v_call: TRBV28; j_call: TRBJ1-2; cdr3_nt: TGTGCCAGCACGGGGGATGACTATGGCTACACCTTC; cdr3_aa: CASTGDDYGYTF
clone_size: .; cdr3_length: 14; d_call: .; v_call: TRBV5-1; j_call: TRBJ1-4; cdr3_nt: TGCGCCAGCAGCGCGGGGCCGCCGGCTGAAAAACTGTTTTTT; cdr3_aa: CASSAGPPAEKLFF
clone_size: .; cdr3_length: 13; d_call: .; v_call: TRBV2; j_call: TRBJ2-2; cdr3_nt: TGTGCCAGGAAAAGAAACAGGGACGGGGAGCTGTTTTTT; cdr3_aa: CARKRNRDGELFF
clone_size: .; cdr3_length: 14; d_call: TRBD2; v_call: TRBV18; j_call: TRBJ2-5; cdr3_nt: TGTGCCAGCACCCCGGGACTAACGAAAGAGACCCAGTACTTC; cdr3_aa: CASTPGLTKETQYF
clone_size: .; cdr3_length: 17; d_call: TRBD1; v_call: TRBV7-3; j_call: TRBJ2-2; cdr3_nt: TGTGCCAGCAGCTCCCGGATCGACAGGGTATCCACCGGGGAGCTGTTTTTT; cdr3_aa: CASSSRIDRVSTGELFF
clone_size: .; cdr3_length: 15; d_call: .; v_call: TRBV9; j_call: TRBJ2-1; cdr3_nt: TGTGCCAGCAGCGTAGCCAGCCTAGGGGTTAATGAGCAGTTCTTC; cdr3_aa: CASSVASLGVNEQFF
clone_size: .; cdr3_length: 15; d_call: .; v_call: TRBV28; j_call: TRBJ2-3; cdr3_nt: TGTGCCAGCAGTCCAAGAGGAGGGGGGACAGATACGCAGTATTTT; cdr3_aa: CASSPRGGGTDTQYF
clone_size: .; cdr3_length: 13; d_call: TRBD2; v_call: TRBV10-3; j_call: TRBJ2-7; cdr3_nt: TGTGCCATCCTTCGAGCGGGAGGGGTTGAGCAGTACTTC; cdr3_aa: CAILRAGGVEQYF
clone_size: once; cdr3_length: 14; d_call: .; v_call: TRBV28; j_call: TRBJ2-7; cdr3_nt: TGTGCCAGCAGTTTAGGGGGATCATCGGCCGAGCAGTACTTC; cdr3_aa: CASSLGGSSAEQYF
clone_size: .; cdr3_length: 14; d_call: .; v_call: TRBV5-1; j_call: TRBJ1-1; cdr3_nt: TGCGCCAGCAGGGACCGGGACACGGCCTCGGTAGCTTTCTTT; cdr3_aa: CASRDRDTASVAFF
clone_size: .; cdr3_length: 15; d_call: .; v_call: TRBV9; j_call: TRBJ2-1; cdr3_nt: TGTGCCAGCAGCGTAGCGGGCGGGGCCTTAGGTGAGCAGTTCTTC; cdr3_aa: CASSVAGGALGEQFF
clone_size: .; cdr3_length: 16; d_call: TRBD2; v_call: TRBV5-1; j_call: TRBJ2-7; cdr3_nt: TGCGCCAGCAGCTTGGGTAGTAGCGGGACCTCCTACGAGCAGTACTTC; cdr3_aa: CASSLGSSGTSYEQYF
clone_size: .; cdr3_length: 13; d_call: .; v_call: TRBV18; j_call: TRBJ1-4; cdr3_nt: TGTGCCAGCTCGCGGGGGAGAAATGAAAAACTGTTTTTT; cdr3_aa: CASSRGRNEKLFF
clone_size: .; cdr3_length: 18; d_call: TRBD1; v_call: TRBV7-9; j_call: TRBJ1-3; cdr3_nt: TGTGCCAGCAGCTTAAGTTTGTCAGGGGGCGAAACTGGAAACACCATATATTTT; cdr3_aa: CASSLSLSGGETGNTIYF
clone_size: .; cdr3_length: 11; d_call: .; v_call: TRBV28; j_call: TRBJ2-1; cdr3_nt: TGTGCCAGCAGTTTGTTAAATGAGCAGTTCTTC; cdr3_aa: CASSLLNEQFF
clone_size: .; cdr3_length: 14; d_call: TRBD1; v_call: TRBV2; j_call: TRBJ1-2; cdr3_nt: TGTGCCAGCAGTGAATTAGGACAGGGGCAGGGCTACACCTTC; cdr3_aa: CASSELGQGQGYTF
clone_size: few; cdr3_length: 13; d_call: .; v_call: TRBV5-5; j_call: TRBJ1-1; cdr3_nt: TGTGCCAGCAGCTTCTCTACGAACACTGAAGCTTTCTTT; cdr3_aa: CASSFSTNTEAFF
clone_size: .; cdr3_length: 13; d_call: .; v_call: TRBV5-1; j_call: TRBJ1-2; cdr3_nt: TGCGCCAGCAAGACAGACCCAAGGGGGGGCTACACCTTC; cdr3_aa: CASKTDPRGGYTF
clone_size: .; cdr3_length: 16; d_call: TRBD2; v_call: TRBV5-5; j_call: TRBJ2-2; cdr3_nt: TGTGCCAGCAGCCCACTAGCGGGAGGAAACACCGGGGAGCTGTTTTTT; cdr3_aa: CASSPLAGGNTGELFF
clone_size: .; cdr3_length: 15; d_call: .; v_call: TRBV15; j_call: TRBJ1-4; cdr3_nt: TGTGCCACCAGCAGAGTTACAGGGTGGAGTGAAAAACTGTTTTTT; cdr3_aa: CATSRVTGWSEKLFF
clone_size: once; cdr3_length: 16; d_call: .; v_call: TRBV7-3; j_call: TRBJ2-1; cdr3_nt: TGTGCCAGCAGCTTAACGCCAGCCAAGGGCCAGGGAGAGCAGTTCTTC; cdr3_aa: CASSLTPAKGQGEQFF
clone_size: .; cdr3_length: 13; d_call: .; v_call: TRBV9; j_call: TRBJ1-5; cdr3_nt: TGTGCCAGCAGCGTAGCCCCCAGCACGCCCCAGCATTTT; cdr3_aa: CASSVAPSTPQHF
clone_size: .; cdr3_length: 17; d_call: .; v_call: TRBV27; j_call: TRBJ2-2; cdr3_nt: TGTGCCAGCAGTTTAATATTACGACTACCTAACACCGGGGAGCTGTTTTTT; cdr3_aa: CASSLILRLPNTGELFF
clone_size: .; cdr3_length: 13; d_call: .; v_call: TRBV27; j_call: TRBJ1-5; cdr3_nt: TGTGCCAGCAGTTTATCTCGCTTTCAGCCCCAGCATTTT; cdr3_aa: CASSLSRFQPQHF
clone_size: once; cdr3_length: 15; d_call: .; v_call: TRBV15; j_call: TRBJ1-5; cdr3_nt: TGTGCCACCAGCAGAGACCCGTCTGGGGATCAGCCCCAGCATTTT; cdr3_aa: CATSRDPSGDQPQHF